This T cell receptor (beta chain) was recorded in a study of OX40 agonist ivuxolimab in advanced cancers. Germline assignment: CDR1 SEHNR and CDR2 FQNEAQ (reference sequence). The CDR3 runs to 15 residues. The V end was cut by 1 base, the J end by 1 base, with 10 bases between. Repertoires were generated with immunoSEQ multiplex PCR, while TCRdb's copy carries only in-frame clones and drops some. This table has 60,000 to 95,000 clones, 85% to 90% appearing once. This clone was picked up a small number of times. V gene TRBV7-9 combines with J gene TRBJ1-1; tentative D call: TRBD1 (6 bases). Sequenced material: CD4+ or CD8+ T cells sorted from blood, taken in a trial of the OX40 agonist ivuxolimab. This TCR was recovered from an adult with an advanced solid tumor such as melanoma, head and neck, liver or kidney cancer. This CDR3 is CASSLGRGPNTEAFF. CDR3 bases: TGTGCCAGCAGCTTAGGCAGGGGCCCGAACACTGAAGCTTTCTTT.